A single sample gave rise to the 27 T cell receptor beta chains below, sequenced in a study of blood T cell repertoires in COVID-19. Only in-frame clones appear in the TCRdb table, and some are missing; sequencing was by immunoSEQ multiplex PCR. The table lists 110,000 to 150,000 clones, approximately 80% of them singletons. Specimen: peripheral blood. The source of these receptors is a human donor in a cohort sampled during active COVID-19.

The rearrangement links TRBV6-2 or TRBV6-3 to TRBJ1-1, with D unclear. V shed 2 bases and J shed 7 bases, with 5 bases lying between them. The CDR3 is made up of 11 amino acids. The germline CDR1 and CDR2 sequences are MNHEY and SVGEGT. CDR3 loop: CASSYAVEAFF. CDR3 coding DNA: TGTGCCAGCAGTTACGCGGTTGAAGCTTTCTTT.

The table lists this clone with a few counts. This sequence joins TRBV19 and TRBJ2-1; maybe TRBD1 (5 bases). V was shortened by 5 bases and J by 6 bases, with 8 bases between the two germline ends. The CDR3 runs to 12 residues. Germline CDR1 LNHDA, CDR2 SQIVND (reference sequence). CDR3 amino acids: CASSPQGNEQFF. CDR3 bases: TGTGCCAGTAGTCCGCAGGGCAATGAGCAGTTCTTC.

J is TRBJ2-1 and V is TRBV19, with D unresolved. CDR3 length: 15 amino acids. Trimming removed 0 bases at V and 2 bases at J, with 8 bases between. Germline lookup yields CDR1 LNHDA and CDR2 SQIVND (reference sequence). The CDR3 spells CASSIDNSPYNEQFF. CDR3 coding DNA: TGTGCCAGTAGTATAGACAACAGCCCCTACAATGAGCAGTTCTTC. Looking up the rest from reference TRBV19 and TRBJ2-1 gives the full variable domain: DGGITQSPKYLFRKEGQNVTLSCEQNLNHDAMYWYRQDPGQGLRLIYYSQIVNDFQKGDIAEGYSVSREKKESFPLTVTSAQKNPTAFYLCASSIDNSPYNEQFFGPGTRLTVL.

This CDR3 reads CASRDGRGPAYEQYF. The CDR3 nucleotides are TGTGCCAGCAGAGACGGCAGGGGACCGGCTTACGAGCAGTACTTC. This chain joins TRBV6-6 and TRBJ2-7; the D gene is possibly TRBD1 (6 bases). V lost 6 bases and J lost 4, with 19 bases in between. Germline lookup yields CDR1 MNHNY and CDR2 SVGAGI (reference sequence). CDR3 size: 15 residues.

As concerns this clone: Here the CDR3 omits its conserved ending phenylalanine or tryptophan, so a read error is the likely source. The DNA is omitted, as the CDR3 cannot be located on it reliably, and the CDR3 follows TCRdb's listing. The chain links TRBV27 to TRBJ1-2. The CDR3 totals 19 residues, both ends included. Germline V gene data show CDR1 as MNHEY and CDR2 as SMNVEV (reference sequence). This CDR3 reads CASSGSGGGSRNYLRNRSL.

The V and J genes are TRBV28 and TRBJ2-7, with no clear D. The CDR3 runs to 15 residues. The germline V gene has CDR1 MDHEN and CDR2 SYDVKM. V lost 5 bases, J lost 2 bases, and 16 bases lay in between. The CDR3 loop reads CASSTPGGRTYEQYF. The CDR3 DNA is TGTGCCAGCAGTACGCCAGGTGGGCGCACCTACGAGCAGTACTTC.

The chain has TRBV18 and TRBJ1-1; 7 positions agree with TRBD1. After removal of 6 bases from V and 0 bases from J, the junction contained 10 bases not matched to a gene. This CDR3 contains 16 residues. CDR1 is KGHSH and CDR2 is LQKENI in the germline V gene. DNA of the CDR3: TGTGCCAGCTCGCCATCCCAACAGGGGATGAACACTGAAGCTTTCTTT. Translated: CASSPSQQGMNTEAFF.

The V and J genes are TRBV3-1 (or the pseudogene TRBV3-2) and TRBJ1-2; D call uncertain. Trimming took off 1 base at V and 0 bases at J, with 9 bases between the two ends. The germline V gene has CDR1 LGHDT and CDR2 YNNKEL (reference sequence). This CDR3 comprises 15 residues. The CDR3 sequence is CASSQGGLTNYGYTF. The CDR3 DNA follows: TGTGCCAGCAGCCAAGGCGGTCTGACTAACTATGGCTACACCTTC.

The J gene is TRBJ2-4, the V gene TRBV28; 7 bases are a match to TRBD2. The CDR3 spans 16 residues. Germline CDR1 and CDR2: MDHEN and SYDVKM. Germline trimming cut 2 bases from V and 8 bases from J; bases unmatched to any gene: 12. The CDR3 protein is CASSLRLSGIGDIQYF. The CDR3 DNA is TGTGCCAGCAGTTTACGCCTCAGCGGGATCGGTGACATTCAGTACTTC.

The V and J genes are TRBV4-1 and TRBJ2-1; 9 positions match TRBD1. V lost 0 bases, J lost 9 bases, and 6 bases stayed unmatched. Germline CDR1 is MGHRA and CDR2 is YSYEKL. The CDR3 is 15 amino acids. The CDR3 region is CASSQDGQGMGEQFF. CDR3 nucleotides: TGCGCCAGCAGCCAAGACGGACAGGGGATGGGTGAGCAGTTCTTC.

The chain recombines TRBV5-1 with TRBJ2-3; the D gene is possibly TRBD2 (6 bases). The germline V gene has CDR1 SGHRS and CDR2 YFSETQ. This CDR3 is built from 16 residues. V lost 2 bases and J lost 0, with 13 bases in between. CDR3 residues: CASSLSGTVSTDTQYF. The CDR3 DNA is TGCGCCAGCAGCTTATCGGGGACTGTCAGCACAGATACGCAGTATTTT.

The V gene is TRBV2, the J gene TRBJ2-5, with 14 positions matching TRBD2. There are 15 residues in the CDR3. V shed 5 bases, J shed 5 bases, and the junction held 4 bases outside the gene matches. The germline CDR1 and CDR2 sequences are SNHLY and FYNNEI. As DNA, the CDR3 is TGTGCCAGCAGTCGACTAGCGGGAGGGGGGGAGACCCAGTACTTC. This codes for CASSRLAGGGETQYF.

V usage is TRBV5-1 and J usage is TRBJ2-5, with 7 bases fitting TRBD2. This CDR3 has 14 amino acids. V was pared by 1 base and J by 5 bases, with 5 bases of the junction left unmatched. The V gene's germline CDR1 is SGHRS and CDR2 YFSETQ. Here the CDR3 reads CASSLREDGETQYF. The CDR3 DNA follows: TGCGCCAGCAGCTTGCGGGAGGACGGGGAGACCCAGTACTTC.

The chain links TRBV6-5 to TRBJ2-7; tentative D call: TRBD2 (6 bases). V lost 0 bases to trimming and J lost 0 bases, with 6 bases between them. The CDR3 extends over 14 amino acids. Germline loops: CDR1 MNHEY, CDR2 SVGAGI. The CDR3 DNA follows: TGTGCCAGCAGTTACTCGACTAGCTCCTACGAGCAGTACTTC. Its translation is CASSYSTSSYEQYF.

This chain links TRBV7-2 with TRBJ1-2, with a possible D match to TRBD1 (5 bases). The CDR3 runs to 16 residues. Trimming removed 4 bases from V and 7 bases from J, with 22 bases in between. The germline gives CDR1 SGHTA, CDR2 FQGNSA. The CDR3 DNA follows: TGTGCCAGCAGCTCCATGGGTGGCAGGGCCGCTGGTGGCTACACCTTC. Translating it yields CASSSMGGRAAGGYTF.

This clone was recorded once. This chain uses TRBV28 with TRBJ2-7; 7 bases are shared with TRBD1. The germline CDR1 and CDR2 sequences are MDHEN and SYDVKM. V was pared by 5 bases and J by 4 bases, with 11 bases of the junction left unmatched. This CDR3 has 15 amino acids. The CDR3 bases are TGTGCCAGCAGTACCGACAGGGCCTCCTTTTACGAGCAGTACTTC. It translates to CASSTDRASFYEQYF.

This clone occurred once. As DNA, the CDR3 is TGCGCCAGCAGTGAGTCGGGGGGGTTCGGAAACACCATATATTTT. Protein: CASSESGGFGNTIYF. The gene calls are TRBV10-2 and TRBJ1-3; possibly TRBD1 for D (5 bases). Germline CDR1 and CDR2: WSHSY and SAAADI. Trimming pared 0 bases from V and 4 bases from J, leaving 10 bases between. CDR3 size: 15 residues.

The chain links TRBV5-4 to TRBJ2-2; 11 nucleotides agree with TRBD1. Germline CDR1 SGHNT, CDR2 YYREEE (reference sequence). The CDR3 length is 16 residues. Trimming took 2 bases from V and 7 from J; bases not matched to a gene: 7. CDR3 nucleotide sequence: TGTGCCAGCAGCTTCCCGGACAGGGGGCGAGGCGGGGAGCTGTTTTTT. It is translated as CASSFPDRGRGGELFF.

The chain couples TRBV7-3 to TRBJ2-3; 11 nucleotides match TRBD2. Germline values: CDR1 SGHTA, CDR2 FQGTGA. The length of the CDR3 is 16 residues. Trimming removed 5 bases from V and 5 bases from J; junction bases left unmatched: 9. The CDR3 region has the DNA TGTGCCAGCAGCCAGCCTAGCGGGAGGAGTATAGATACGCAGTATTTT. It encodes CASSQPSGRSIDTQYF.

This clone was detected a few times. V and J are TRBV28 and TRBJ2-7; 10 bases match TRBD1. The V segment lost 5 bases and the J segment 3 bases; nucleotides outside the gene matches: 7. This CDR3 is built from 15 residues. Germline V gene lookup returns CDR1 MDHEN and CDR2 SYDVKM. DNA for the CDR3: TGTGCCAGCAGTGCCAGAGGGACAGGGGACTACGAGCAGTACTTC. Its translation: CASSARGTGDYEQYF.

The chain links TRBV20-1 to TRBJ2-7; D gene unclear. This CDR3 has 11 residues. Between the trimmed V and J ends, which lost 5 bases and 3 bases, there was a span of 8 bases. Germline loops: CDR1 DFQATT, CDR2 SNEGSKA (reference sequence). The CDR3 loop is CSAEEFYEQYF. The CDR3 nucleotides are TGCAGTGCTGAAGAGTTCTACGAGCAGTACTTC.

The chain employs TRBV2 and TRBJ2-6; 10 nucleotides agree with TRBD1. This CDR3 has 16 residues. Germline lookup yields CDR1 SNHLY and CDR2 FYNNEI. The V segment lost 11 bases and the J segment 0 bases; nucleotides outside the gene matches: 7. CDR3 nucleotides: TGTGCCGGACGGGGACAGGGGAGCTCTGGGGCCAACGTCCTGACTTTC. The encoded protein is CAGRGQGSSGANVLTF.

The chain joins TRBV9 to TRBJ2-7, with D perhaps TRBD2 (5 bases). V was pared by 0 bases and J by 0 bases, with 13 bases between. This CDR3 is 16 amino acids long. Germline lookup yields CDR1 SGDLS and CDR2 YYNGEE. The chain's CDR3 is CASSVEGSGSSYEQYF. As DNA, the CDR3 is TGTGCCAGCAGCGTAGAGGGCAGCGGAAGCTCCTACGAGCAGTACTTC.

V usage is TRBV3-1 (or the pseudogene TRBV3-2) and J usage is TRBJ1-5; a possible D gene is TRBD1 (6 bases). Germline CDR1 is LGHDT and CDR2 is YNNKEL (reference sequence). V lost 4 bases and J 1 base, leaving 14 bases between the germline ends. The CDR3 consists of 16 residues. CDR3 sequence reads: CASSRYRVGSNQPQHF. In DNA form, the CDR3 reads TGTGCCAGCAGCCGCTACAGGGTTGGGAGCAATCAGCCCCAGCATTTT.

A remark on this clone: This same CDR3 is encoded by further DNA sequences in the sample. The J gene is TRBJ2-7, the V gene TRBV5-1; perhaps TRBD1 as D (5 bases). Germline CDR1 and CDR2: SGHRS and YFSETQ. The CDR3 is 12 amino acids. Trimming took 4 bases from V and 4 from J, leaving 9 bases between them. CDR3 bases: TGCGCCAGCAGCATTCAGGGTTACGAGCAGTACTTC. It translates to CASSIQGYEQYF. Full variable domain (missing parts from reference TRBV5-1 and TRBJ2-7): KAGVTQTPRYLIKTRGQQVTLSCSPISGHRSVSWYQQTPGQGLQFLFEYFSETQRNKGNFPGRFSGRQFSNSRSEMNVSTLELGDSALYLCASSIQGYEQYFGPGTRLTVT.

This clone has more than one count but fewer than ten. The V and J genes are TRBV7-9 and TRBJ1-2; 9 positions agree with TRBD1. CDR1 is SEHNR and CDR2 is FQNEAQ in the germline V gene (reference sequence). The CDR3 spans 15 residues. With V trimmed by 6 bases and J by 4 bases, 9 bases remained unmatched. Here the CDR3 reads CASSHRGPEGYGYTF. In DNA, the CDR3 is TGTGCCAGCAGTCACAGGGGGCCAGAGGGCTATGGCTACACCTTC.

The chain is built from TRBV19 and TRBJ2-2, with TRBD1 matching over 9 bases. Germline V CDR1 and CDR2: LNHDA, SQIVND (reference sequence). V trimming: 7 bases; J trimming: 7 bases; junction bases outside the gene matches: 7. CDR3 length: 14 amino acids. CDR3 protein: CASMRGQGVGELFF. As DNA, the CDR3 is TGTGCCAGTATGAGGGGACAGGGAGTCGGGGAGCTGTTTTTT.